This TCR beta chain originates from a study of OX40 agonist ivuxolimab in advanced cancers. Study overall: Patients received intravenous ivuxolimab every 2 weeks at 0.01 to 10 mg/kg. General observations from the study: At 0.1 to 3.0 mg/kg, clonal expansion of CD4+ and CD8+ blood T cells had occurred by week 6. The study found that CD8+ T cells averaged more expanded clones than CD4+.

As regards this clone: The antigen is not known.

Germline CDR1 and CDR2: SGHRS and YFSETQ. This CDR3 region has 18 residues. Trimming took 0 bases from V and 7 from J, leaving 24 bases between them. Repertoires were generated with immunoSEQ multiplex PCR, while TCRdb's copy carries only in-frame clones and drops some. The sample records some 69,000 clones, more than 85% being singletons. This chain connects TRBV5-1 to TRBJ2-3, with a tentative D call TRBD1 (6 bases). The sequence derives from an adult with an advanced solid tumor such as melanoma, head and neck, liver or kidney cancer. Here the sequenced sample was CD4+ or CD8+ T cells sorted from blood, taken in a trial of the OX40 agonist ivuxolimab. This CDR3 is CASSLAGETAGGANTQYF. Here the CDR3 DNA reads TGCGCCAGCAGCTTGGCAGGGGAGACAGCTGGCGGTGCGAATACGCAGTATTTT.